What follows are 16 T cell receptor beta chains derived from one specimen sequenced in a study of blood T cell repertoires in COVID-19. Assay used: immunoSEQ multiplex PCR; TCRdb lists only in-frame clones, some missing. Here the sample spans about 220,000 clones, around 80% being singletons. Sequences were obtained from peripheral blood. These receptors all stem from a man between 50 and 59 years old with active or convalescent COVID-19.

CDR3 DNA: TGTGCCAGCTCACGGTCCGGGACAGGGGGCGCTTTCTTGAGCGGGACCCAGTACTTC. This codes for CASSRSGTGGAFLSGTQYF. The chain recombines TRBV18 with TRBJ2-5, with TRBD1 identical over 12 bases. J gave up 7 bases and V 4 bases, and 19 bases lay outside the gene matches. The CDR3 is made up of 19 amino acids. Per germline, CDR1 KGHSH and CDR2 LQKENI.

This clone was picked up one time. The V and J genes are TRBV12-3 or TRBV12-4 and TRBJ2-5; no firm D call. The CDR3 has 13 residues. V was cut by 2 bases and J by 3 bases, with 7 bases left in between. CDR3 sequence: CASSLLAEETQYF. In DNA, the CDR3 is TGTGCCAGCAGTTTACTGGCGGAAGAGACCCAGTACTTC.

V and J are TRBV2 and TRBJ2-2, with unresolved D. CDR1 is SNHLY, CDR2 FYNNEI, per germline. The CDR3 is 15 residues long. V gave up 4 bases and J gave up 0 bases, with 9 bases separating them. CDR3 bases: TGTGCCAGCAGTGCACACACCACGAACACCGGGGAGCTGTTTTTT. Translated, it gives CASSAHTTNTGELFF.

Details on this clone: Other DNA sequences of this sample code for an identical CDR3. J is TRBJ2-2 and V is TRBV6-5; 11 nucleotides line up with TRBD2. The junction had 6 bases not matched to a gene; V was cut back by 3 bases and J by 6 bases. Germline V gives CDR1 MNHEY, CDR2 SVGAGI. The CDR3 sequence is 16 residues long. The CDR3, as DNA: TGTGCCAGCAGTTATGGGCTAGCGGGGGGACCCGGGGAGCTGTTTTTT. It codes for CASSYGLAGGPGELFF.

V gene TRBV7-9 combines with J gene TRBJ1-6; 10 bases match TRBD1. CDR1 and CDR2 from the germline V gene are SEHNR and FQNEAQ (reference sequence). This CDR3 spans 19 amino acids. Trimming removed 3 bases from V and 8 bases from J; junction bases left unmatched: 16. CDR3 protein: CASSFTWDRGPDGHSPLHF. In DNA, the CDR3 is TGTGCCAGCAGCTTTACATGGGACAGGGGCCCGGACGGGCATTCACCCCTCCACTTT.

The chain employs TRBV5-1 and TRBJ2-7; D uncertain. This CDR3 region has 13 residues. Germline loops: CDR1 SGHRS, CDR2 YFSETQ. V was pared by 3 bases and J by 3 bases, with 10 bases between. CDR3 sequence reads: CASSYSIFYEQYF. The DNA of the CDR3 is TGCGCCAGCAGCTATAGCATTTTCTACGAGCAGTACTTC.

The sample holds one count of this clone. V gene TRBV10-3 combines with J gene TRBJ2-5; no clear D gene. In germline, CDR1 is ENHRY, CDR2 SYGVKD. This CDR3 spans 13 amino acids. The V end was cut by 6 bases, the J end by 4 bases, with 12 bases between. DNA for the CDR3: TGTGCCATCAGAGACTCGGCGAGAGAGACCCAGTACTTC. It yields the protein CAIRDSARETQYF.

In this sample, this clone turned up once. The chain recombines TRBV18 with TRBJ1-4, with 7 bases aligning to TRBD1. CDR3 size: 16 residues. Trimming removed 3 bases from V and 8 bases from J; junction bases left unmatched: 12. The germline gives CDR1 KGHSH, CDR2 LQKENI. CDR3 nucleotide sequence: TGTGCCAGCTCACCGCGAACGGGGCAGGGGGGAGAAAAACTGTTTTTT. This encodes CASSPRTGQGGEKLFF.

The V call is TRBV6-5, the J call TRBJ2-1; TRBD2 agrees at 10 bases. The CDR3 is made up of 15 amino acids. CDR1 and CDR2 (germline): MNHEY, SVGAGI. The junction had 8 bases not matched to a gene; V was cut back by 8 bases and J by 4 bases. CDR3 sequence: CASSPGTSAYNEQFF. CDR3 nucleotide sequence: TGTGCCAGCTCTCCCGGGACTAGCGCTTACAATGAGCAGTTCTTC.

This chain connects TRBV5-3 to TRBJ1-1; 7 bases agree with TRBD1. TRBV5-3 is reported as an ORF; its role is uncertain. Losses at the gene ends were 3 bases for V and 1 base for J; bases not matched to a gene: 12. The CDR3 runs 17 residues. The CDR3 DNA reads TGTGCCAGAAGCTGGGTGGGGGACAGCGTAACGAACACTGAAGCTTTCTTT. Translating it yields CARSWVGDSVTNTEAFF.

This sequence joins TRBV7-3 and TRBJ2-3; 10 bases fit TRBD2. The CDR3 spans 16 residues. Trimming cost V 2 bases and J 2 bases; bases outside gene matches: 4. In germline, CDR1 is SGHTA, CDR2 FQGTGA. The CDR3: CASSLGLAGDTDTQYF. Here the CDR3 DNA reads TGTGCCAGCAGCTTAGGGCTAGCGGGGGACACAGATACGCAGTATTTT.

The chain links TRBV1 to TRBJ2-1; TRBD2, the table's D call, lacks a check against the DNA. TRBV1 is marked as a pseudogene. This CDR3 has 14 residues. The CDR3 DNA reads TGCACCAGCAGCGGACTAGCGGGAAAGTATGAGCAGTTCTTC. Its translation is CTSSGLAGKYEQFF.

The V call is TRBV5-8, the J call TRBJ2-1; 10 nucleotides align to TRBD1. The germline CDR1 and CDR2 sequences are SGHTS and YDEGEE. J lost 3 bases, V lost 3 bases, and 9 bases had no gene match. CDR3 size: 17 residues. DNA for the CDR3: TGTGCCAGCAGCTCTATCCGGAGGACAGGGGGCTACAATGAGCAGTTCTTC. Its protein product is CASSSIRRTGGYNEQFF.

A note on this clone: This sample also contains other DNA sequences that code for the same CDR3. The chain recombines TRBV19 with TRBJ1-2, with D perhaps TRBD1 (5 bases). CDR1 is LNHDA, CDR2 SQIVND, per germline (reference sequence). The V and J ends lost 5 bases and 5 bases respectively, with 12 bases between them. The length of the CDR3 is 13 residues. Here the CDR3 DNA reads TGTGCCAGTAGTCCCACCGGGGGGTATGGCTACACCTTC. Translated: CASSPTGGYGYTF.

The J gene is TRBJ1-1, the V gene TRBV30; no reliable D call. CDR3 size: 13 residues. Looked up from germline, CDR1 is GTSNPN and CDR2 is SVGIG (reference sequence). V shed 0 bases and J shed 9 bases, with 14 bases lying between them. CDR3 bases: TGTGCCTGGAGTGTAGGTCAATCCGGGAAAGCTTTCTTT. Protein product: CAWSVGQSGKAFF.

This clone has just one count. J is TRBJ2-7 and V is TRBV5-1, with 7 bases fitting TRBD1. CDR1 SGHRS and CDR2 YFSETQ come from the germline V gene. Germline trimming cut 1 base from V and 2 bases from J; bases unmatched to any gene: 12. The CDR3 is 17 residues long. The CDR3 DNA follows: TGCGCCAGCAGCTTGTATTCCGCAAACAGGGGACCCTACGAGCAGTACTTC. Amino acids: CASSLYSANRGPYEQYF.